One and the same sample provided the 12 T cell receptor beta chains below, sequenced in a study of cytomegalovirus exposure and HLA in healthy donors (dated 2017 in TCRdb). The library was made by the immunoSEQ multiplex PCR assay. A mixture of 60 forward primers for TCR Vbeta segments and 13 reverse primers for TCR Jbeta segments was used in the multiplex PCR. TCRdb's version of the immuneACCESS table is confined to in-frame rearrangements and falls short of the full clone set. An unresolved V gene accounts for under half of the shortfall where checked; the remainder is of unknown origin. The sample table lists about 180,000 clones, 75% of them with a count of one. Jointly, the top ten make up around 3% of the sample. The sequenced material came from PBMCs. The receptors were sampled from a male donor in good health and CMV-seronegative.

The CDR3 region has the DNA TGTGCCAGCAGCCTAGCGGGAGATTCCAATGAGCAGTTCTTC. This sequence encodes CASSLAGDSNEQFF. The rearrangement links TRBV6-4 to TRBJ2-1, with 10 bases aligning to TRBD2. V lost 6 bases, J lost 6 bases, and 5 bases stayed unmatched. In germline, CDR1 is MRHNA, CDR2 SNTAGT. The CDR3 has 14 amino acids.

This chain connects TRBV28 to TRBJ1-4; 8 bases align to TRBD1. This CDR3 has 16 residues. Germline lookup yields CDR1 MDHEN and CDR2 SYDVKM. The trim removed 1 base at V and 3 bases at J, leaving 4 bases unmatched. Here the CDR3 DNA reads TGTGCCAGCAGTTTATTTCCGGGACAGGCTAATGAAAAACTGTTTTTT. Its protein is CASSLFPGQANEKLFF.

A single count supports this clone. The CDR3 reads CASSLAGGSSYNEQFF. The CDR3 DNA follows: TGTGCCAGCAGTTTAGCGGGAGGTTCCTCCTACAATGAGCAGTTCTTC. The chain is built from TRBV6-4 and TRBJ2-1; 10 bases are shared with TRBD2. This CDR3 comprises 16 residues. Germline CDR1 MRHNA, CDR2 SNTAGT. V trimming: 5 bases; J trimming: 0 bases; junction bases outside the gene matches: 4.

As DNA, the CDR3 is TGCAGCGTTGTCCTCTTGGACAGGGGGCTCGGTGGCTACACCTTC. The encoded protein is CSVVLLDRGLGGYTF. The rearrangement links TRBV29-1 to TRBJ1-2; TRBD1 matches at 11 bases. After removal of 4 bases from V and 7 bases from J, the junction contained 11 bases not matched to a gene. Germline-derived CDR1 and CDR2 are SQVTM and ANQGSEA. This CDR3 contains 15 residues. Variable domain in full (rest from reference TRBV29-1 and TRBJ1-2): SAVISQKPSRDICQRGTSLTIQCQVDSQVTMMFWYRQQPGQSLTLIATANQGSEATYESGFVIDKFPISRPNLTFSTLTVSNMSPEDSSIYLCSVVLLDRGLGGYTFGSGTRLTVV.

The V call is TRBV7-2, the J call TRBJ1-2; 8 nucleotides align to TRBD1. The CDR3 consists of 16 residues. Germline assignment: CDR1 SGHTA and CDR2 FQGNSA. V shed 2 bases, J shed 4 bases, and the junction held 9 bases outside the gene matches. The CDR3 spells CASSLQQGVSIYGYTF. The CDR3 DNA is TGTGCCAGCAGCTTACAACAGGGGGTATCAATCTATGGCTACACCTTC.

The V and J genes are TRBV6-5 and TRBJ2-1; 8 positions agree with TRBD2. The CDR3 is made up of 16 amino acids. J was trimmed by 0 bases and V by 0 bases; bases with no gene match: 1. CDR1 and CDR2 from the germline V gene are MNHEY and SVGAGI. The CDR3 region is CASSYSSGVSYNEQFF. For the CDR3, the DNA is TGTGCCAGCAGTTACTCTAGCGGGGTCTCCTACAATGAGCAGTTCTTC.

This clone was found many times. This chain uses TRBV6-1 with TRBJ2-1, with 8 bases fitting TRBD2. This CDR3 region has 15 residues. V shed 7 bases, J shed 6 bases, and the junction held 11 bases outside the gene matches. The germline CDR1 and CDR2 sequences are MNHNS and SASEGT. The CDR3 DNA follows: TGTGCCAGCACCCTAATCAGCGGGAGTACCAATGAGCAGTTCTTC. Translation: CASTLISGSTNEQFF.

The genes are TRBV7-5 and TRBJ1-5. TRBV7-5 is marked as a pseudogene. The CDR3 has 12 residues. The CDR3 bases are TGTGCCAGAAGCTGCGGCAATCAGCCCCAGCATTTT. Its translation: CARSCGNQPQHF.

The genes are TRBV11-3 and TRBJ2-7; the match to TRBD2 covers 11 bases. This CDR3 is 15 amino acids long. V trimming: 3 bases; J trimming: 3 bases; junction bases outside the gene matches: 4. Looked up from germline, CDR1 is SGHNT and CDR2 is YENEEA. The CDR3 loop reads CASSFYGTSGYEQYF. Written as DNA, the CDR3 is TGTGCCAGCAGCTTTTACGGGACTAGCGGCTACGAGCAGTACTTC.

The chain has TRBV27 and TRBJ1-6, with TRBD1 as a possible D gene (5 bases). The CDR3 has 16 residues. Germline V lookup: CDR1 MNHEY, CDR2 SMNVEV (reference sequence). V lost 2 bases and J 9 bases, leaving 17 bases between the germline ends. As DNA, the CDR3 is TGTGCCAGCAGTTTAGTTTATCAGGGCGTACGTTCACCCCTCCACTTT. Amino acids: CASSLVYQGVRSPLHF.

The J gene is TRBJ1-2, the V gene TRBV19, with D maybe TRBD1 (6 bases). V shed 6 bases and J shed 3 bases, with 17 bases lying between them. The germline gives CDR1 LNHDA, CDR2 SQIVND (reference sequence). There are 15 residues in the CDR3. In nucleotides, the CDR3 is TGTGCCAGTAGCCGCCCACGACAGGACCACTATGGCTACACCTTC. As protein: CASSRPRQDHYGYTF.

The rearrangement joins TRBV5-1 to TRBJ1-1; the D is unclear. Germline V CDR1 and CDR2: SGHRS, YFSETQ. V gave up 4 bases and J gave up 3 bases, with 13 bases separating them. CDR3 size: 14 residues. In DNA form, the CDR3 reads TGCGCCAGCAGCGGTGTGCGACAAGACACTGAAGCTTTCTTT. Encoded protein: CASSGVRQDTEAFF.